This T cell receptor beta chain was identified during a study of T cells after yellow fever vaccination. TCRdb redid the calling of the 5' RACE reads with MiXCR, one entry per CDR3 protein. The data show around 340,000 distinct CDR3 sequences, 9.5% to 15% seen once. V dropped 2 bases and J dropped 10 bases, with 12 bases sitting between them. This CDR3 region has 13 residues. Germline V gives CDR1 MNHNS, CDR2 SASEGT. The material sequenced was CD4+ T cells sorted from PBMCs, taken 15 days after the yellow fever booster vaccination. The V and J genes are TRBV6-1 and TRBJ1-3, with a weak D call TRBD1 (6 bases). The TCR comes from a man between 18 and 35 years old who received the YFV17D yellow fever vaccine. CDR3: CASSEHRERTIYF. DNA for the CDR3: TGTGCCAGCAGTGAACACAGGGAAAGAACCATATATTTT.